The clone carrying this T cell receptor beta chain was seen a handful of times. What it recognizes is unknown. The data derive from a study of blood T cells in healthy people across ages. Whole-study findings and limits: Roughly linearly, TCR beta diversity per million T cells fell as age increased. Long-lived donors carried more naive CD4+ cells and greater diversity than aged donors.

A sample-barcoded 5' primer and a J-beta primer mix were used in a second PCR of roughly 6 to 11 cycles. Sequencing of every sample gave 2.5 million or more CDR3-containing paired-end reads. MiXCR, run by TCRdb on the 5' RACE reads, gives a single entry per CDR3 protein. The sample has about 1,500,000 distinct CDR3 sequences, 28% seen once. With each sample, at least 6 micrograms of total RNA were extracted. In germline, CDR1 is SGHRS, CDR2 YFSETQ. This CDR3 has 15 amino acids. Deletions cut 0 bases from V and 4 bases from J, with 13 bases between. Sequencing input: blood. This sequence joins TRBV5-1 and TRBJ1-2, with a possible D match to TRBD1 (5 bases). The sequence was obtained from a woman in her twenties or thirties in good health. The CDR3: CASSLEGQDLYGYTF. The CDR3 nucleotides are TGCGCCAGCAGCTTGGAGGGGCAGGACCTCTATGGCTACACCTTC.